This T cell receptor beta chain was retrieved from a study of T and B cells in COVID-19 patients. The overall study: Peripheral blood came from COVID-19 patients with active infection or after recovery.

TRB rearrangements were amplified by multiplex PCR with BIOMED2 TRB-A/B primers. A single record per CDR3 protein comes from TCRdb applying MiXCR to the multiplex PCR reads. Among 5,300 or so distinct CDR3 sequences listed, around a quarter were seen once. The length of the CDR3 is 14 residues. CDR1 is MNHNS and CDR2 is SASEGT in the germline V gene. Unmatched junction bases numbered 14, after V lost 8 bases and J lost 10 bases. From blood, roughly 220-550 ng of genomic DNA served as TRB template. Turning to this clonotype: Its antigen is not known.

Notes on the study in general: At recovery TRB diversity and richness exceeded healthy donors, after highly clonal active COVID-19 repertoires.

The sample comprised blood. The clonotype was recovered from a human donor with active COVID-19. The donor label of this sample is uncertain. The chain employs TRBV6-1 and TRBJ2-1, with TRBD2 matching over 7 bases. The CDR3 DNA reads TGTGCCAGCGCCCTCAGCGGGGCCCTGCAGGAGCAGTTCTTC. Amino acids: CASALSGALQEQFF.